Below, one TCR beta chain is given with its context. The antigen remains undetermined. The V gene's germline CDR1 is KGHSH and CDR2 LQKENI. Trimming took 3 bases from V and 0 from J, leaving 13 bases between them. CDR3 size: 16 residues. The sample is drawn from a study of cytomegalovirus exposure and HLA in healthy donors. Overall study results and limits: CMV serostatus stood as the only immune exposure information on hand.

Primers included in the PCR were 60 Vbeta and 13 Jbeta primers. Assay used: immunoSEQ multiplex PCR; TCRdb lists only in-frame clones, some missing. The sample records some 150,000 clones, roughly 80% being singletons. Sequencing was performed on PBMCs. The TCR comes from a woman aged 18-29 years in good health and CMV-seronegative. This sequence joins TRBV18 and TRBJ2-3; a possible D gene is TRBD2 (6 bases). CDR3 loop: CASSPSGTGSTDTQYF. The CDR3 coding sequence is TGTGCCAGCTCACCCTCCGGGACTGGGAGCACAGATACGCAGTATTTT.